This entry concerns a single T cell receptor beta chain. Its antigen is undetermined. The data originate from a study of cytomegalovirus exposure and HLA in healthy donors. Measured with immunoSEQ multiplex PCR; TCRdb has only the in-frame clones, and not every one. The sample lists roughly 260,000 clones, around 90% occurring once. General study points: Rarity characterized most TCR sequences, yet some public TCRs appeared in many donors.

Per germline, CDR1 SEHNR and CDR2 FQNEAQ (reference sequence). Trimming cost V 6 bases and J 5 bases; bases outside gene matches: 9. This CDR3 is 14 amino acids long. The chain employs TRBV7-9 and TRBJ1-1, with TRBD1 matching over 7 bases. This TCR derives from a woman aged 18-35 years in good health and CMV-seronegative. Sequenced: PBMCs. The CDR3 DNA follows: TGTGCCAGCAGTTTCGACAGGGAAAAAACTGAAGCTTTCTTT. Its translation is CASSFDREKTEAFF.